This TCR beta chain was recovered during a study of cytomegalovirus exposure and HLA in healthy donors. CDR3 length equals 12 residues. Germline CDR1 reads MNHEY; CDR2 reads SVGAGI. V lost 6 bases, J lost 7 bases, and 5 bases stayed unmatched. Overall study results and limits: Accurate HLA-A and HLA-B prediction from TCR beta sequences was reported for most subjects.

With 60 Vbeta and 13 Jbeta primers, the PCR was carried out. Generated by immunoSEQ multiplex PCR, the TCRdb table keeps only in-frame clones and is missing some. The sample consists of roughly 150,000 clones, about 85% of them appearing once. As to this clone: Its specificity is not known.

The V call is TRBV6-5, the J call TRBJ2-7; 8 positions agree with TRBD2. The sequenced sample was PBMCs. This clonotype originated in a young man in good health and CMV-seropositive. The CDR3 DNA reads as TGTGCCAGCAGCGGAACGGGAGGGGAGCAGTACGTC. Residues: CASSGTGGEQYV.